A selection of T cell receptor beta chains follows, all from one sample in a study of shared clonotypes between healthy human individuals. Using immunoSEQ multiplex PCR, the repertoire was profiled, and TCRdb retains in-frame clones only, with some absent. There are about 2 million clones in the sample; approximately 95% occur only once, and 0.13% lies in the top ten. Source material: naive CD4+ T cells sorted from blood. These receptors were taken from a young man in good health. The CDR3 runs from the conserved cysteine through the conserved F or W. Fields, in order: V gene, clone size, J gene, D gene, CDR3 DNA, CDR3 protein. D genes are given only for firm matches. Clone size, where shown, is once, few, many, or a class for clones that have expanded.

TRBV30	NA	TRBJ2-5	TRBD1	TGTGCCTGGAGTATTACCAAGATCGACAGGGAAGAGACCCAGTACTTC	CAWSITKIDREETQYF
TRBV7-2	NA	TRBJ2-3	NA	TGTGCCAGCACGGAAGGGGCTGATACGCAGTATTTT	CASTEGADTQYF
TRBV28	NA	TRBJ1-2	NA	TGTGCCAGCAGTTCAGGGGCCGGGGTTAGGGGCTACACCTTC	CASSSGAGVRGYTF
TRBV5-1	NA	TRBJ2-3	TRBD1	TGCGCCAGCAGCCTAGGACAGGGAAGCACAGATACGCAGTATTTT	CASSLGQGSTDTQYF
TRBV18	NA	TRBJ1-5	NA	TGTGCCAGCTCACCACCGGGACAAGAGGTCGGTCAGCCCCAGCATTTT	CASSPPGQEVGQPQHF
TRBV7-8	NA	TRBJ1-3	TRBD1	TGTGCCAGCAGCTTAGTGGACAGGAGCTCTGGAAACACCATATATTTT	CASSLVDRSSGNTIYF
TRBV7-2	NA	TRBJ2-7	TRBD2	TGTGCCAGCAGCGAGCCGGGACTAGCGGGACCAATAGACTACGAGCAGTACTTC	CASSEPGLAGPIDYEQYF
TRBV5-8	NA	TRBJ1-2	NA	TGTGCCAGCAGCTTGCACCTTCTAGGAGGCTATGGCTACACCTTC	CASSLHLLGGYGYTF
TRBV28	NA	TRBJ2-2	NA	TGTGCCAGCAGTTATTTCGCAGGGCCGAACACCGGGGAGCTGTTTTTT	CASSYFAGPNTGELFF
TRBV6-1	NA	TRBJ1-3	NA	TGTGCCAGCAACTTCGGGCCGCACTCTGGAAACACCATATATTTT	CASNFGPHSGNTIYF
TRBV11-2	NA	TRBJ2-7	TRBD2	TGTGCCAGCAGCTTGCAGGGAGGGTTCGTCTACGAGCAGTACTTC	CASSLQGGFVYEQYF
TRBV6-5	once	TRBJ1-2	NA	TGTGCCAGCAGTTACTCGCGTGGGGAAAACTATGGCTACACCTTC	CASSYSRGENYGYTF
TRBV18	NA	TRBJ1-1	NA	TGTGCCAGCTCACCATCCGACTTAAACACTGAAGCTTTCTTT	CASSPSDLNTEAFF
TRBV25-1	NA	TRBJ2-1	NA	TGTGCCAGCAGTGAATTGGGGGGGGCCGAGGTGAATGAGCAGTTCTTC	CASSELGGAEVNEQFF